This passage covers 30 T cell receptor beta chains from one sample sequenced in a study of blood T cells in healthy people across ages. PCR was performed a second time for about 6 to 12 cycles using a sample-barcoded 5' primer and a J-beta primer mix. TCRdb ran MiXCR on the 5' RACE reads and lists one entry per CDR3 protein. The sample lists 550,000 to 650,000 distinct CDR3 sequences, roughly 30% occurring once. Sequenced sample: blood. These receptors all stem from a woman older than 75 in good health.

This clonotype was seen at least ten times. The chain carries TRBV3-1 and TRBJ2-2; D gene unclear. The CDR3 spans 17 residues. V was shortened by 0 bases and J by 4 bases, with 15 bases between the two germline ends. Germline V lookup: CDR1 LGHDT, CDR2 YNNKEL (reference sequence). The CDR3 bases are TGTGCCAGCAGCCAAGATCAGAAAGGGTCTCTCACCGGGGAGCTGTTTTTT. Its translation is CASSQDQKGSLTGELFF.

A single count supports this clonotype. The V call is TRBV12-3 or TRBV12-4, the J call TRBJ2-4; 9 bases are a match to TRBD2. The CDR3 spans 17 residues. With V trimmed by 0 bases and J by 3 bases, 6 bases remained unmatched. CDR3 sequence (DNA): TGTGCCAGCAGTTTAGCCGTTAGCGGGAGTTACAAAAACATTCAGTACTTC. Protein sequence: CASSLAVSGSYKNIQYF.

Many counts were recorded for this clonotype. V gene TRBV7-8 combines with J gene TRBJ1-6, with 9 positions matching TRBD1. J lost 6 bases, V lost 6 bases, and 6 bases had no gene match. CDR3 length: 15 residues. CDR1 SGHVS and CDR2 FQNEAQ come from the germline V gene. The CDR3 sequence: CASRPPGQGNSPLHF. The CDR3 DNA is TGTGCCAGCAGGCCTCCGGGACAGGGTAATTCACCCCTCCACTTT.

This clonotype was recorded at least ten times. The rearrangement uses TRBV25-1 and TRBJ1-1; D gene unclear. This CDR3 has 13 residues. Germline values: CDR1 MGHDK, CDR2 SYGVNS. Trimming took 4 bases from V and 5 from J, leaving 11 bases between them. The CDR3 loop is CASSAPGRTEAFF. CDR3 DNA sequence: TGTGCCAGCAGTGCTCCGGGAAGGACTGAAGCTTTCTTT.

This rearrangement joins TRBV28 to TRBJ2-3; 12 positions match TRBD2. Losses at the gene ends were 11 bases for V and 6 bases for J; bases not matched to a gene: 18. The CDR3 consists of 17 residues. The germline V gene encodes CDR1 MDHEN and CDR2 SYDVKM. The CDR3 protein is CAGGRGASGGAYDTQYF. CDR3 sequence (DNA): TGTGCCGGCGGCCGCGGCGCTAGCGGGGGGGCTTACGATACGCAGTATTTT.

This clonotype was detected many times. The chain links TRBV28 to TRBJ2-5; 11 bases map to TRBD2. The V segment lost 6 bases and the J segment 0 bases; nucleotides outside the gene matches: 9. This CDR3 has 17 residues. CDR1 MDHEN and CDR2 SYDVKM come from the germline V gene. The CDR3 region is CASSQTSGALYQETQYF. Here the CDR3 DNA reads TGTGCCAGCAGCCAGACTAGCGGGGCCCTTTACCAAGAGACCCAGTACTTC.

The chain joins TRBV5-1 to TRBJ1-1; 7 bases match TRBD1. The CDR3 is 14 residues long. V lost 3 bases to trimming and J lost 4 bases; unmatched junction nucleotides: 6. Germline CDR1 and CDR2: SGHRS and YFSETQ. The DNA for the CDR3 is TGCGCCAGCAGCTGGCAGGGGGAGGGCACTGAAGCTTTCTTT. The encoded protein is CASSWQGEGTEAFF.

A few counts support this clonotype. V is TRBV27 and J is TRBJ2-4; 12 nucleotides match TRBD2. Losses at the gene ends were 7 bases for V and 1 base for J; bases not matched to a gene: 2. The germline gives CDR1 MNHEY, CDR2 SMNVEV (reference sequence). The CDR3 extends over 15 amino acids. CDR3 sequence: CASNTSGRAKNIQYF. CDR3 DNA: TGTGCCAGCAATACTAGCGGGAGGGCCAAAAACATTCAGTACTTC.

This clonotype was seen ten or more times. The gene calls are TRBV7-3 and TRBJ2-1; 7 bases agree with TRBD1. The CDR3 contains 21 residues. The V segment lost 5 bases and the J segment 0 bases; nucleotides outside the gene matches: 22. From germline, CDR1 is SGHTA and CDR2 FQGTGA. The CDR3 here is CASSRTAASIQGPRSYNEQFF. CDR3 sequence (DNA): TGTGCCAGCAGCCGGACAGCTGCCTCAATACAGGGGCCCCGCTCCTACAATGAGCAGTTCTTC. Drawing the rest from reference TRBV7-3 and TRBJ2-1, the complete variable domain is GAGVSQTPSNKVTEKGKYVELRCDPISGHTALYWYRQSLGQGPEFLIYFQGTGAADDSGLPNDRFFAVRPEGSVSTLKIQRTERGDSAVYLCASSRTAASIQGPRSYNEQFFGPGTRLTVL.

The chain uses TRBV20-1 and TRBJ2-7; TRBD1 is a possible D gene (6 bases). The germline V gene encodes CDR1 DFQATT and CDR2 SNEGSKA (reference sequence). The CDR3 is made up of 14 amino acids. Trimming removed 7 bases from V and 3 bases from J, with 19 bases in between. The CDR3 region is CSVPTVRGHYEQYF. CDR3 in DNA: TGCAGTGTTCCCACGGTCAGGGGTCACTACGAGCAGTACTTC.

This clonotype was found many times. The gene calls are TRBV7-2 and TRBJ2-1; 9 bases line up with TRBD1. This CDR3 region has 15 residues. V shed 5 bases and J 0 bases; nucleotides not matched to a gene: 2. Germline lookup yields CDR1 SGHTA and CDR2 FQGNSA. The CDR3 sequence: CASSAGQGSYNEQFF. In DNA form, the CDR3 reads TGTGCCAGCAGCGCGGGACAGGGCTCCTACAATGAGCAGTTCTTC.

This clonotype was observed a few times. This sequence may be a read error, since a much larger clone differs from it by one base. The V and J genes are TRBV5-1 and TRBJ2-5; 10 bases fit TRBD2. CDR3 size: 15 residues. The V and J ends lost 3 bases and 11 bases, in that order; junction bases with no gene match: 13. Per the germline V gene, CDR1 is SGHRS and CDR2 is YFSETQ. CDR3 sequence reads: CASSWGTSDGGEQYF. The CDR3 nucleotides read TGCGCCAGCAGCTGGGGGACTAGCGATGGAGGTGAGCAGTACTTC.

Many counts were recorded for this clonotype. J is TRBJ1-4 and V is TRBV20-1, with TRBD1 identical over 8 bases. V was pared by 3 bases and J by 7 bases, with 4 bases of the junction left unmatched. Germline loops: CDR1 DFQATT, CDR2 SNEGSKA (reference sequence). CDR3 length: 13 amino acids. This CDR3 is CSARRTGSEKLFF. The CDR3 coding sequence is TGCAGTGCTAGGAGGACAGGGAGTGAAAAACTGTTTTTT.

V usage is TRBV20-1 and J usage is TRBJ2-1; 8 nucleotides match TRBD2. The CDR3 spans 16 residues. Per the germline V gene, CDR1 is DFQATT and CDR2 is SNEGSKA (reference sequence). V shed 3 bases and J 3 bases; nucleotides not matched to a gene: 10. As DNA, the CDR3 is TGCAGTGCTAGTTTATCCGGGAGGGCCGGCTACAATGAGCAGTTCTTC. It yields the protein CSASLSGRAGYNEQFF.

Regarding this clonotype: A much larger clone differs by one base, so this may be a read error. The chain recombines TRBV7-2 with TRBJ2-6; no firm D call. The V end lost 5 bases, the J end lost 0 bases, and 8 bases lay between the germline ends. The germline CDR1 and CDR2 sequences are SGHTA and FQGNSA. This CDR3 spans 15 amino acids. The CDR3 is CASSVRSSGANVLTF. The DNA of the CDR3 is TGTGCCAGCAGCGTCCGAAGCTCTGGGGCCAACGTCCTGACTTTC.

This clonotype was counted at least ten times. The chain combines TRBV20-1 with TRBJ2-5; TRBD1 matches 7 bases. The CDR3 covers 16 residues. Germline V gives CDR1 DFQATT, CDR2 SNEGSKA (reference sequence). J was trimmed by 2 bases and V by 5 bases; bases with no gene match: 14. The CDR3 region has the DNA TGCAGTGCTCCACATAGACAGGGACCACGACAAGAGACCCAGTACTTC. Translation gives CSAPHRQGPRQETQYF.

The table lists this clonotype with many counts. The chain carries TRBV7-2 and TRBJ2-7; tentatively, D is TRBD1 or TRBD2 (6 bases each). The CDR3 contains 15 residues. Germline CDR1 and CDR2: SGHTA and FQGNSA. Trimming stripped 0 bases from V and 3 bases from J, with 12 bases between. The CDR3 reads CASSLAGGQLYEQYF. For the CDR3, the DNA is TGTGCCAGCAGCTTAGCGGGGGGCCAACTCTACGAGCAGTACTTC.

On this clonotype: Given a much more abundant clone one base away, this may be a read error. The chain has TRBV5-1 and TRBJ2-3, with TRBD1 matching 7 bases. The CDR3 spans 17 residues. V was pared by 0 bases and J by 8 bases, with 15 bases of the junction left unmatched. Germline values: CDR1 SGHRS, CDR2 YFSETQ. Written as DNA, the CDR3 is TGCGCCAGCAGCTTGGGGGCCGGGACAGTCAGCCCCGGTACGCAGTATTTT. Translated: CASSLGAGTVSPGTQYF.

As to this clonotype: A much more abundant neighbour one base away suggests this may be a read error. The genes are TRBV20-1 and TRBJ2-4; D is uncertain. CDR3 length: 12 amino acids. CDR1 and CDR2 from the germline V gene are DFQATT and SNEGSKA (reference sequence). The CDR3 here is CSFGVDENIRYF. The CDR3 nucleotides are TGTTCGTTTGGGGTAGACGAAAACATTCGGTACTTC.

The chain is built from TRBV28 and TRBJ2-7; D not resolved. This CDR3 comprises 11 residues. Germline V CDR1 and CDR2: MDHEN, SYDVKM. V was cut by 2 bases and J by 7 bases, with 6 bases left in between. CDR3 DNA: TGTGCCAGCAGTTTACGGCGGGAGCAGTACTTC. Its translation: CASSLRREQYF. Full variable domain (outside the CDR3, taken from reference TRBV28 and TRBJ2-7): DVKVTQSSRYLVKRTGEKVFLECVQDMDHENMFWYRQDPGLGLRLIYFSYDVKMKEKGDIPEGYSVSREKKERFSLILESASTNQTSMYLCASSLRREQYFGPGTRLTVT.

On this clonotype itself: A much larger clone lies one base from this, so it may be a read error. The chain has TRBV5-1 and TRBJ1-2; D ambiguous. CDR1 and CDR2 (germline): SGHRS, YFSETQ. This CDR3 spans 15 amino acids. Between the trimmed V and J ends, which lost 4 bases and 4 bases, there was a span of 17 bases. CDR3 in amino acids: CASSPNPAATYGYTF. CDR3 nucleotide sequence: TGCGCCAGCAGCCCAAACCCAGCGGCCACCTATGGCTACACCTTC.

This clonotype was detected ten times or more. The chain is built from TRBV10-3 and TRBJ1-2; 11 nucleotides match TRBD1. Trimming at V came to 3 bases and at J to 3 bases, leaving 9 bases not matched to a gene. This CDR3 is built from 17 residues. Germline V gene lookup returns CDR1 ENHRY and CDR2 SYGVKD. The CDR3 nucleotides are TGTGCCATCAGTGACCGGACAGGGGGCGCGTCTGACTATGGCTACACCTTC. It translates to CAISDRTGGASDYGYTF.

The gene calls are TRBV7-9 and TRBJ2-2; D not certain. The germline V gene has CDR1 SEHNR and CDR2 FQNEAQ (reference sequence). This CDR3 contains 15 residues. Trimming stripped 4 bases from V and 3 bases from J, with 12 bases between. CDR3: CASSSGPSDTGELFF. The CDR3 DNA sequence: TGTGCCAGCAGCTCCGGGCCTTCCGACACCGGGGAGCTGTTTTTT.

Note on this clonotype: Given a much more abundant clone one base away, this may be a read error. The genes are TRBV7-9 and TRBJ2-1; D gene unclear. Germline V gene lookup returns CDR1 SEHNR and CDR2 FQNEAQ (reference sequence). The CDR3 extends over 15 amino acids. The CDR3, as DNA: TGTGCCGGCAGCTTAGCTCTTCCGCAGTACAATGAGCAGTTCTTC. This sequence encodes CAGSLALPQYNEQFF.

The chain links TRBV7-2 to TRBJ2-7, with D hard to call. The J call may be in error: the DNA end matches TRBJ2-5 better. The CDR3 has 12 residues. Germline lookup yields CDR1 SGHTA and CDR2 FQGNSA. The CDR3 here is CASSLLLETQYF. The CDR3, as DNA: TGTGCCAGCAGCTTGCTATTGGAGACCCAGTACTTC.

The V call is TRBV2, the J call TRBJ2-5; a possible D gene is TRBD1 (7 bases). The J call may be wrong; the DNA end is better matched by TRBJ2-7. The CDR3 consists of 14 residues. CDR1 is SNHLY, CDR2 FYNNEI, per germline. In nucleotides, the CDR3 is TGTGCCAGCAGCGGGGGACAGAAGACCTACGAGCAGTACTTC. Its protein is CASSGGQKTYEQYF.

This clonotype showed up many times. The chain carries TRBV6-5 and TRBJ1-5, with TRBD1 identical over 7 bases. This CDR3 has 15 residues. J was trimmed by 0 bases and V by 6 bases; bases with no gene match: 5. Germline CDR1 reads MNHEY; CDR2 reads SVGAGI. CDR3 sequence reads: CASSPDRASNQPQHF. In nucleotides, the CDR3 is TGTGCCAGCAGCCCTGACAGGGCTAGCAATCAGCCCCAGCATTTT.

Ten or more counts support this clonotype. This rearrangement joins TRBV4-1 to TRBJ2-1, with 9 bases identical to TRBD1. This CDR3 is built from 18 residues. J was trimmed by 2 bases and V by 3 bases; bases with no gene match: 11. The germline V gene encodes CDR1 MGHRA and CDR2 YSYEKL. CDR3 nucleotide sequence: TGCGCCAGCAGCCACGCCATGCACAGGGGGCGCACCTACAATGAGCAGTTCTTC. Its translation: CASSHAMHRGRTYNEQFF.

The chain is built from TRBV11-2 and TRBJ2-5, with 9 positions matching TRBD1. The CDR3 loop spans 16 amino acids. Germline CDR1 and CDR2: SGHAT and FQNNGV. The J segment lost 11 bases and the V segment lost 1 base, leaving 14 bases of the junction unmatched. The CDR3: CASSLAGTGFKNEQYF. The CDR3 coding sequence is TGTGCCAGCAGCTTAGCGGGGACAGGGTTTAAGAATGAGCAGTACTTC.

This clonotype was picked up a small number of times. The chain uses TRBV9 and TRBJ2-5, with 14 bases that match TRBD2. Germline trimming cut 1 base from V and 5 bases from J; bases unmatched to any gene: 10. Looked up from germline, CDR1 is SGDLS and CDR2 is YYNGEE. CDR3 length: 18 residues. CDR3 DNA sequence: TGTGCCAGCAGCGTACTCCCGGGACTAGCGGGGGTGGGGGAGACCCAGTACTTC. Residues: CASSVLPGLAGVGETQYF. Together with reference TRBV9 and TRBJ2-5, the CDR3 gives the full variable domain: DSGVTQTPKHLITATGQRVTLRCSPRSGDLSVYWYQQSLDQGLQFLIQYYNGEERAKGNILERFSAQQFPDLHSELNLSSLELGDSALYFCASSVLPGLAGVGETQYFGPGTRLLVL.